This T cell receptor (beta chain) was recovered during a study of regulatory T cells in long-lasting Graves disease (dated by TCRdb to about 2021). In terms of the full investigation: Patients with newly diagnosed Graves' disease had been on antithyroid drugs for under 3 months. Patients with persistent Graves' disease were compared with patients with newly diagnosed Graves' disease using TCR sequencing and RNA sequencing of peripheral blood. The study was registered as a clinical trial and conducted in China. A total of 33 samples underwent TCR sequencing, from roughly 13 patients with persistent Graves' disease and about 20 patients with newly diagnosed Graves' disease.

What the work shows at the level of the full study, not this receptor alone: Persistent Graves' disease patients showed lower TCR Shannon entropy and fewer highly expanded clones than newly diagnosed patients, suggesting clonal expansion. As a limitation, the authors acknowledged that the small sample size may reduce accuracy. Persistent disease showed preferential use of TRBV28, TRBJ1-2 and TRBJ2-5, whereas newly diagnosed disease favored TRBV20-1 and TRBJ2-1. A larger number of public clonotypes was shared among persistent patients (2,741) than among newly diagnosed patients (roughly 930). Only the TCR beta chain was sequenced and analyzed. Because the primary lesion, thyroid tissue, could not be accessed, the study looked at peripheral blood alone.

Library generation was performed with multiplex PCR. Sequenced on an Illumina HiSeq 4000. CDR3 regions were amplified by Arm-PCR with iRepertoire HTBI primers to construct TCR beta libraries. PCR products were gel purified before sequencing. Turning to the authors' computational methods: Gene usage analysis of CDR3 amino acid clonotypes used the 60 to 75 TRBV and about 14 TRBJ segments found across samples. Filtered high-quality paired reads were merged into contigs using COPE and FqMerger. Contigs were aligned with BLAST to IMGT TRBV, TRBD and TRBJ reference genes, and CDR3 was defined per IMGT. Any clonotype with a frequency above 0.1% was counted as a highly expanded clone. Repertoire diversity was measured by Shannon entropy, and V-J evenness by the Gini coefficient. A clonotype found in more than one individual was treated as public. TCRdb trimmed public reads at Q25 via fastp, called clones via MiXCR and kept in-frame beta chains. Entries are consolidated by CDR3 protein sequence, retaining the most common genes and DNA. TCRdb assigned the V and J calls; the authors' analysis was not used. This sample lists 350,000 to 450,000 distinct CDR3 sequences; approximately 16% were detected once. Over 7% of the sample lies in the top ten.

Details on this clonotype: Which antigen it targets is not known. A much larger clonotype is one base distant, so this may be a read error. Here the CDR3 omits its conserved ending phenylalanine or tryptophan, so a read error is the likely source.

The time point label on this specimen signifies: newly diagnosed GD, antithyroid drugs for less than 3 months. For both TCR sequencing and RNA sequencing, RNA was extracted from PBMCs using TRIzol. Graves' disease was diagnosed according to American Thyroid Association guidelines. Patients were recruited from an endocrinology department in Xi'an, China. Each patient gave approximately 8.8 milliliters of peripheral blood, collected in an EDTA anticoagulant tube. PBMCs were isolated by Ficoll Paque Plus density gradient separation without further T cell sorting. An Agilent 2100 Bioanalyzer and agarose gel were used to assess RNA quality, and a NanoDrop 2000 was used to measure RNA concentration. The CDR3 is made up of 14 amino acids, end residues included. The read is trimmed to its CDR3 DNA, 42 bases read in frame from base 1. V drops 4 bases and J drops 3 bases, leaving 13 bases in between. Based on the germline V gene (reference sequence), the CDR1 and CDR2 sequences are LGHDT and YNNKEL.

This sample was shared with a second study, whose subject was T cells in Graves' hyperthyroidism and ophthalmopathy. The second investigation adds: Graves' hyperthyroidism was defined as stable when no progression to ophthalmopathy occurred over 18 months of follow-up. The hyperthyroidism patients were between 18 and 65 years old and newly diagnosed, with a disease duration of less than 2 months. Any patient with an uncontrolled infection, another autoimmune disease, pregnancy or lactation was excluded. Diagnoses were established on the basis of clinical symptoms, serum thyroxine and TRAb, thyroid ultrasound, and orbital computed tomography. The first round of RT-PCR for the TCR CDR3 was performed with the HTBI primer set and the Qiagen OneStep RT-PCR kit. Most expanded thyroid clonotypes (frequency above 0.001) were also found in blood, which suggests that blood repertoires may mirror thyroid immune responses. In cross-validation, a model built on a 13 V-J signature told ophthalmopathy apart from stable hyperthyroidism with just under 90% sensitivity and around 83% specificity, and in testing the same model reached 80%/75%. In validation, progression to ophthalmopathy was predicted by the model with 70.59% sensitivity and roughly 76% specificity, a median of 6.5 months before onset. A discovery cohort of about a hundred patients, about 43 with Graves' ophthalmopathy and roughly 59 with stable Graves' hyperthyroidism, was used to find distinguishing TCR V-J signatures. Prospective prediction of ophthalmopathy was tested in an independent validation cohort consisting of roughly 20 hyperthyroidism patients and 15 to 17 patients who later progressed to ophthalmopathy. The roughly 94 discovery patients were randomly divided into training and test sets at a 7:3 ratio. In about six Graves' hyperthyroidism patients, the study also compared T-cell repertoires from thyroid tissue with T-cell repertoires from blood. After sampling, hyperthyroidism patients received methimazole starting at 30 mg daily, and ophthalmopathy patients received high-dose intravenous methylprednisolone. A second multiplex PCR round built the libraries, followed by size selection and purification. Paired-end sequencing of the libraries was performed with 100 bp reads on an Illumina HiSeq2000. Raw data were processed with SOAPnuke, discarding reads with adapters, uncalled bases, mean Phred below 15, or no exact constant-primer or identifier match. High-quality paired reads were merged with COPE v1.2.5, and unique nucleotide sequences were defined as clonotypes. Clonotypes were aligned to IMGT TRBV, TRBD and TRBJ reference segments using MiTCR v1.1. Analysis was restricted to V-J combinations with a frequency above 0.0001, which covered over 98% of repertoires. The TCS score was defined as the ratio of F50 (clonal expansion) to E x V (chaos), calculated using BLOSUM62-based TCRdist between CDR3 peptides within each V-J. Welch's t-statistics and random forest reduced just over 500 V-J features to roughly 13, which were used in a naive Bayes classifier (R e1071). No statistical method was used to set the sample size in advance, and investigators knew the group allocation. According to the paper, TCR Vbeta CDR3 sequencing was carried out on roughly 130 peripheral blood samples, which came from 40 to 45 ophthalmopathy, approximately 72 hyperthyroidism and approximately 17 progressor patients.

The sequence derives from a woman aged 40 to 50 with Graves disease. Donor details come from another sample of the same person, matched by shared clones. The sequence is built from TRBV3-1 and TRBJ2-7; the D gene lacks a confident call. The sequencing used peripheral blood mononuclear cells (PBMCs), collected at new diagnosis, from a patient treated with antithyroid drugs. The CDR3 loop reads CASSLGTRGYEQYS. The nucleotides are TGTGCCAGCAGCCTAGGAACTCGCGGCTACGAGCAGTACTCC.